The 16 T cell receptor beta chains in this list originate from one sample, sequenced in a study of CD8+ T cells in alopecia areata. Extracted from the samples, RNA was reverse transcribed into cDNA to serve as the sequencing template. Produced via immunoSEQ multiplex PCR; TCRdb's table is partial and in-frame only. The sample records 110,000 or so clones, roughly 56% being singletons. Indicated treatment: oral pan-JAK inhibitor, 5-10 mg twice daily. The material was CD4+ T cells sorted from blood, obtained at week 24, from a patient treated with tofacitinib. The origin of the receptors is a human donor with alopecia areata.

This chain joins TRBV7-8 and TRBJ2-7; D is perhaps TRBD1 (6 bases). Germline CDR1 reads SGHVS; CDR2 reads FQNEAQ. Trimming shortened V by 5 bases and J by 4 bases, and 18 bases separated the two germline ends. The CDR3 runs 15 residues. This CDR3 reads CASSPARTAAYEQYF. DNA of the CDR3: TGTGCCAGCAGCCCCGCCCGGACAGCAGCTTACGAGCAGTACTTC.

On this clone itself: Other DNA sequences from this sample encode an identical CDR3 as well. CDR3 sequence reads: CASSLARAYEQYF. CDR3 DNA: TGTGCCAGCAGCTTAGCTCGGGCTTACGAGCAGTACTTC. The chain links TRBV7-2 to TRBJ2-7; no clear D. The V gene lost 0 bases and the J gene lost 4 bases, with 7 bases spanning the gap. CDR1 and CDR2 from the germline V gene are SGHTA and FQGNSA. This CDR3 is built from 13 residues.

This clone was counted only a few times. The chain carries TRBV28 and TRBJ2-1; unclear D gene. V was pared by 5 bases and J by 0 bases, with 8 bases between. The CDR3 runs 14 residues. Germline V lookup: CDR1 MDHEN, CDR2 SYDVKM. CDR3 residues: CASSLGTSYNEQFF. The CDR3 coding sequence is TGTGCCAGCAGTCTCGGTACCTCCTACAATGAGCAGTTCTTC.

The chain uses TRBV29-1 and TRBJ2-3; tentatively, D is TRBD2 (6 bases). The CDR3 runs 10 residues. Germline assignment: CDR1 SQVTM and CDR2 ANQGSEA. Deletions cut 7 bases from V and 5 bases from J, with 7 bases between. The CDR3 DNA reads TGCAGCGGGAGGGAAGATACGCAGTATTTT. The encoded protein is CSGREDTQYF.

The J gene is TRBJ2-3, the V gene TRBV5-1, with D unclear. The CDR3 sequence is 14 residues long. CDR1 and CDR2 (germline): SGHRS, YFSETQ. Deletions cut 2 bases from V and 5 bases from J, with 12 bases between. The CDR3 here is CASSLNQAQDTQYF. CDR3 in DNA: TGCGCCAGCAGCTTAAATCAGGCTCAAGATACGCAGTATTTT.

This sequence joins TRBV10-3 and TRBJ2-7; a weak D match, TRBD1 (5 bases). Germline V gene data show CDR1 as ENHRY and CDR2 as SYGVKD. V was shortened by 4 bases and J by 5 bases, with 12 bases between the two germline ends. This CDR3 is 13 amino acids long. CDR3 bases: TGTGCCATCAGTGCTGTTGCAGGGCACGAGCAGTACTTC. Translating it yields CAISAVAGHEQYF.

The rearrangement uses TRBV30 and TRBJ1-2; 7 positions agree with TRBD1. V gave up 5 bases and J gave up 7 bases; unmatched junction bases: 10. Germline V gene sequence: CDR1 GTSNPN, CDR2 SVGIG (reference sequence). The CDR3 has 13 amino acids. As DNA, the CDR3 is TGTGCCTGGTCCTTTCAGGGGGTTTCTGGCTACACCTTC. Translation gives CAWSFQGVSGYTF.

The J gene is TRBJ1-6, the V gene TRBV6-5; no definite D call. CDR3 length: 14 residues. Germline CDR1 MNHEY, CDR2 SVGAGI. Deletions cut 7 bases from V and 7 bases from J, with 14 bases between. Here the CDR3 reads CASTGPSGNSPLHF. The CDR3 DNA is TGTGCCAGCACAGGACCTTCTGGGAATTCACCCCTCCACTTT.

The V call is TRBV5-1, the J call TRBJ1-1; TRBD1 matches at 9 bases. Germline CDR1 reads SGHRS; CDR2 reads YFSETQ. This CDR3 comprises 16 residues. Trimming cost V 1 base and J 1 base; bases outside gene matches: 5. CDR3 protein: CASSLTGGSSNTEAFF. The CDR3 region has the DNA TGCGCCAGCAGCTTGACAGGGGGCTCATCGAACACTGAAGCTTTCTTT.

The chain uses TRBV2 and TRBJ1-5; D gene uncertain. This CDR3 is 14 amino acids long. Trimming pared 2 bases from V and 0 bases from J, leaving 5 bases between. CDR1 and CDR2 from the germline V gene are SNHLY and FYNNEI. CDR3 sequence reads: CASSETSSNQPQHF. CDR3 DNA sequence: TGTGCCAGCAGTGAAACAAGTAGCAATCAGCCCCAGCATTTT.

The rearrangement joins TRBV4-3 to TRBJ2-3; D gene uncertain. V was shortened by 1 base and J by 6 bases, with 5 bases between the two germline ends. Germline V lookup: CDR1 LGHNA, CDR2 YSLEER. The CDR3 covers 12 residues. The DNA for the CDR3 is TGCGCCAGCAGCCAAGTAAGGGATACGCAGTATTTT. This sequence encodes CASSQVRDTQYF.

The chain employs TRBV7-2 and TRBJ2-3, with 7 bases identical to TRBD1. Trimming cost V 1 base and J 7 bases; bases outside gene matches: 5. CDR1 is SGHTA and CDR2 is FQGNSA in the germline V gene. The CDR3 runs to 14 residues. CDR3 amino acids: CASSLGTGANTQYF. CDR3 DNA: TGTGCCAGCAGCTTAGGGACAGGAGCGAATACGCAGTATTTT.

This clone showed up just a few times. This chain uses TRBV29-1 with TRBJ1-1, with 12 positions matching TRBD1. With 6 bases clipped from V and 5 bases from J, the junction kept 4 bases outside the gene matches. The CDR3 runs to 13 residues. Germline CDR1 SQVTM, CDR2 ANQGSEA. The CDR3 DNA reads as TGCAGCGTCCGGGACAGGGGGCAAACTGAAGCTTTCTTT. This gives the protein CSVRDRGQTEAFF.

V is TRBV29-1 and J is TRBJ2-2; D may be TRBD1 or TRBD2 (5 bases each). Trimming stripped 4 bases from V and 5 bases from J, with 14 bases between. This CDR3 region has 14 residues. The germline CDR1 and CDR2 sequences are SQVTM and ANQGSEA. CDR3 loop: CSVVGQGGTGELFF. The CDR3 nucleotides are TGCAGCGTTGTGGGTCAGGGCGGGACCGGGGAGCTGTTTTTT.

This clone was observed a few times. This chain joins TRBV7-2 and TRBJ2-5, with 10 bases matching TRBD2. J gave up 1 base and V 1 base, and 9 bases lay outside the gene matches. Germline V gives CDR1 SGHTA, CDR2 FQGNSA. The length of the CDR3 is 18 residues. CDR3 nucleotides: TGTGCCAGCAGCTTAGAGGAGGGTAGCGGGGGGCCCCAAGAGACCCAGTACTTC. Translating it yields CASSLEEGSGGPQETQYF.

The chain combines TRBV28 with TRBJ1-2, with D possibly matching TRBD1 (5 bases). V lost 5 bases, J lost 0 bases, and 13 bases lay in between. The CDR3 is 15 residues long. Germline CDR1 and CDR2: MDHEN and SYDVKM. The CDR3, as DNA: TGTGCCAGCAGTCCCGGGACGGCCACTAACTATGGCTACACCTTC. It encodes CASSPGTATNYGYTF.